Reported below is one T cell receptor beta chain. This record comes from a study of blood T cell repertoires in COVID-19. On the study more broadly: Samples of COVID-19 (acute and convalescent) were obtained from the United States, Italy and Spain. The cDNA or gDNA used as material had been derived from T cells, B-cell-depleted T cells, or PBMCs.

Germline trimming cut 4 bases from V and 2 bases from J; bases unmatched to any gene: 14. Looked up from germline, CDR1 is SGHRS and CDR2 is YFSETQ. CDR3 length: 17 residues. The study drew participants aged about 18 to 89 years from approximately 25 US areas. Categorization into cohorts depended on clinical history that participants reported. Profiled with immunoSEQ multiplex PCR; TCRdb holds only in-frame clones, not every one. The repertoire consists of approximately 400,000 clones, with around 89% occurring once and the leading ten covering about 1.1%. This chain links TRBV5-1 with TRBJ2-7, with TRBD1 matching over 8 bases. The clonotype was recovered from a woman aged 18-30 years who had recovered from COVID-19. The sample taken for sequencing was PBMCs or T cells enriched from blood (not recorded which). CDR3: CASSPSGTGEFAYEQYF. CDR3 bases: TGCGCCAGCAGCCCGTCCGGGACAGGTGAATTTGCCTACGAGCAGTACTTC.